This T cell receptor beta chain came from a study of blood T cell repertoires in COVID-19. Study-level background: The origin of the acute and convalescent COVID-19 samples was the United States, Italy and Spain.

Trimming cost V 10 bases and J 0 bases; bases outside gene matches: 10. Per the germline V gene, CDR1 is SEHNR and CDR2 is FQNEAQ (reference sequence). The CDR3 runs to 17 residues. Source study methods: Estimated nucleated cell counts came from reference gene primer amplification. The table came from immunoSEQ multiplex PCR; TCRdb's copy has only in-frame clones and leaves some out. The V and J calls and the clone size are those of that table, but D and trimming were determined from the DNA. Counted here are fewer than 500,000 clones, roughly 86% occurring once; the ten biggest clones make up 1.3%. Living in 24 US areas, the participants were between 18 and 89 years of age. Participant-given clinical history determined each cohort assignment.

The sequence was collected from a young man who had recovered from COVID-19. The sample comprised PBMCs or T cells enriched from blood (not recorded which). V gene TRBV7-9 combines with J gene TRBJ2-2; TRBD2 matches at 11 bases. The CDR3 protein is CAIPTLAGGPNTGELFF. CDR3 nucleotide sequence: TGTGCCATTCCTACCCTAGCGGGGGGACCGAACACCGGGGAGCTGTTTTTT.